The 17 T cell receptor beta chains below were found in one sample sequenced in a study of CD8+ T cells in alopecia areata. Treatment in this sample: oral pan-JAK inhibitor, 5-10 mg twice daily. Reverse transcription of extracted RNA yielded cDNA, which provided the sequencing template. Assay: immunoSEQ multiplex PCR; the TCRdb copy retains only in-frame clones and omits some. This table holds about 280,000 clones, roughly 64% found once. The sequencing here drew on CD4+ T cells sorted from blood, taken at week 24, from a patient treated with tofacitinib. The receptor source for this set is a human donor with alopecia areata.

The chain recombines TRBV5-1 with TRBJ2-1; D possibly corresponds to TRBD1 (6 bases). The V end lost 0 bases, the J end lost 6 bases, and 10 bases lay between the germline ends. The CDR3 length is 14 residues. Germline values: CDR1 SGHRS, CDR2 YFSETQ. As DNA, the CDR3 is TGCGCCAGCAGCTTGGGTGGGGGCCCCAATGAGCAGTTCTTC. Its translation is CASSLGGGPNEQFF.

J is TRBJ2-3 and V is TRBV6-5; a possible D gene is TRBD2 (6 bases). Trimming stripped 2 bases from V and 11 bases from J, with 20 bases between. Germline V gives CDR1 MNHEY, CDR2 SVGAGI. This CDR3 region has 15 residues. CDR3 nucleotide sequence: TGTGCCAGCAGTTACACCTTTACGGGGGAAGGACAGCAGTATTTT. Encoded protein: CASSYTFTGEGQQYF.

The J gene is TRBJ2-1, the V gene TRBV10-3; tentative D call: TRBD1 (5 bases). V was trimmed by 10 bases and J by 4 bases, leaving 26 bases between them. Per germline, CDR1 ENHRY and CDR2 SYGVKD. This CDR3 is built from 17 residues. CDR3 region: CATVGQPVGGKYNEQFF. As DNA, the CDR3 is TGTGCCACCGTGGGGCAGCCCGTGGGCGGAAAGTACAATGAGCAGTTCTTC.

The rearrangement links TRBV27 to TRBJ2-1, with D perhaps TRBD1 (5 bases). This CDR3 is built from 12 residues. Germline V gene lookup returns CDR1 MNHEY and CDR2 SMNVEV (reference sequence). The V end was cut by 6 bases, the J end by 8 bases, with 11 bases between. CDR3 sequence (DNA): TGTGCCAGCAGGAAGGGGATCCATGAGCAGTTCTTC. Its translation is CASRKGIHEQFF.

In nucleotides, the CDR3 is TGCAGCGCCAACGAACAGGGTTTGGAGCAGTACTTC. This gives the protein CSANEQGLEQYF. This chain uses TRBV29-1 with TRBJ2-7; D is perhaps TRBD1 (6 bases). This CDR3 region has 12 residues. The ends were cut back, 7 bases at V and 7 bases at J, with 17 bases in the middle. Germline V lookup: CDR1 SQVTM, CDR2 ANQGSEA.

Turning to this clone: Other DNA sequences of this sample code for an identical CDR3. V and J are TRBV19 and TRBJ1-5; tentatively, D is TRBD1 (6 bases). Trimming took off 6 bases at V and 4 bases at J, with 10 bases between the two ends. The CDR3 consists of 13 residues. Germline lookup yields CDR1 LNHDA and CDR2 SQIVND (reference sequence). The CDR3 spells CASRRQGNQPQHF. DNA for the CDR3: TGTGCCAGTAGAAGGCAGGGGAATCAGCCCCAGCATTTT.

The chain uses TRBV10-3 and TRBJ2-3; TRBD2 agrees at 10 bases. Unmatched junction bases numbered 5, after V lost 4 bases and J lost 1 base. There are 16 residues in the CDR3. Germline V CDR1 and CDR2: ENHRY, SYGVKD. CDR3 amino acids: CAISVPLAGGTDTQYF. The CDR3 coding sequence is TGTGCCATCAGTGTCCCCCTAGCGGGGGGCACAGATACGCAGTATTTT.

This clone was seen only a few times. The CDR3 loop reads CATQLTRSYQETQYF. The CDR3 DNA is TGTGCCACTCAATTGACTAGATCCTACCAAGAGACCCAGTACTTC. The genes are TRBV10-3 and TRBJ2-5; D perhaps matches TRBD2 (6 bases). Germline V gene sequence: CDR1 ENHRY, CDR2 SYGVKD. CDR3 length equals 15 residues. Trimming took 10 bases from V and 0 from J, leaving 18 bases between them.

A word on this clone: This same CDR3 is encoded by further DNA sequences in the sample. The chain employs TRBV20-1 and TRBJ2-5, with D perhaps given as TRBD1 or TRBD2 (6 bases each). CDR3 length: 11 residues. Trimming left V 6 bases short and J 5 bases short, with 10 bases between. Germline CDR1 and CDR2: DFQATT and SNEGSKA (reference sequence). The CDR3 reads CSAGGGETQYF. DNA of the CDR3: TGCAGTGCAGGAGGGGGTGAGACCCAGTACTTC.

CDR3 DNA: TGCGCCAGCAGCCAACTGACAGGGCCTCGGAGAGCACACCACGAGCAGTACTTC. This sequence encodes CASSQLTGPRRAHHEQYF. This chain connects TRBV4-3 to TRBJ2-7, with TRBD1 identical over 7 bases. Germline assignment: CDR1 LGHNA and CDR2 YSLEER. This CDR3 comprises 18 residues. V shed 2 bases, J shed 5 bases, and the junction held 18 bases outside the gene matches.

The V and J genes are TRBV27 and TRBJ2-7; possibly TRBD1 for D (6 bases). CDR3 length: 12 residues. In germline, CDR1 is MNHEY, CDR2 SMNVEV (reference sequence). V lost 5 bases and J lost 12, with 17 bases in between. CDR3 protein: CASSKSQGNMYF. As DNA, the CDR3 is TGTGCCAGCAGTAAGTCCCAGGGGAACATGTACTTC.

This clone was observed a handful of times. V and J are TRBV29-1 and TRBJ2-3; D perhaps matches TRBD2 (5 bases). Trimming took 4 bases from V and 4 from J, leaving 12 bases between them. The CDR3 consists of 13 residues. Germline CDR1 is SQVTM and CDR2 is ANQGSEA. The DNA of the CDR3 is TGCAGCGTTGGCCTGGGAGTCGCAGATACGCAGTATTTT. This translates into CSVGLGVADTQYF.

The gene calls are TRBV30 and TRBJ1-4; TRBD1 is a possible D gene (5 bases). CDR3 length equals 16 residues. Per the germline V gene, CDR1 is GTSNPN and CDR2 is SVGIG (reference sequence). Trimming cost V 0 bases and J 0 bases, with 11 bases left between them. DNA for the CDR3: TGTGCCTGGAGTGTTCCCGACAGACCAACTAATGAAAAACTGTTTTTT. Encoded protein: CAWSVPDRPTNEKLFF. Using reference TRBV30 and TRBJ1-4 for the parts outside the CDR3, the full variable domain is SQTIHQWPATLVQPVGSPLSLECTVEGTSNPNLYWYRQAAGRGLQLLFYSVGIGQISSEVPQNLSASRPQDRQFILSSKKLLLSDSGFYLCAWSVPDRPTNEKLFFGSGTQLSVL.

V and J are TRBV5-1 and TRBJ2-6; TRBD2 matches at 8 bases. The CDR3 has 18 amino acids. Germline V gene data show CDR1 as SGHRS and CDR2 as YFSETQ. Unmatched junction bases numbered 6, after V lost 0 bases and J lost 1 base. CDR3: CASSLEVAGSSGANVLTF. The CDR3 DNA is TGCGCCAGCAGCTTGGAAGTAGCGGGGAGTTCTGGGGCCAACGTCCTGACTTTC.

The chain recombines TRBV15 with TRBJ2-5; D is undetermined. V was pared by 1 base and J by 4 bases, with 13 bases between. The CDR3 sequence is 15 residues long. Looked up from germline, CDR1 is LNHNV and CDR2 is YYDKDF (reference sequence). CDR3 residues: CATSRVAPLGETQYF. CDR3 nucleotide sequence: TGTGCCACCAGCAGAGTGGCCCCGCTTGGAGAGACCCAGTACTTC.

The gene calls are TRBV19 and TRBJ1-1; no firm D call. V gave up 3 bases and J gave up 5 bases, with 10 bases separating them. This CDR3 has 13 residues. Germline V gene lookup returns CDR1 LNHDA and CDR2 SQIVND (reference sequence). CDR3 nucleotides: TGTGCCAGTAGTATGGCCCCCGGGACTGAAGCTTTCTTT. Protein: CASSMAPGTEAFF.

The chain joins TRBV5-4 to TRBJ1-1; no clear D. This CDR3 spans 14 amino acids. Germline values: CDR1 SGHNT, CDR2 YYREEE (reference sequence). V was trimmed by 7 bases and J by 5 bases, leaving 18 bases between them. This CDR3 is CASDTTGGRTEAFF. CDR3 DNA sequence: TGTGCCAGCGACACAACTGGAGGGCGGACTGAAGCTTTCTTT.